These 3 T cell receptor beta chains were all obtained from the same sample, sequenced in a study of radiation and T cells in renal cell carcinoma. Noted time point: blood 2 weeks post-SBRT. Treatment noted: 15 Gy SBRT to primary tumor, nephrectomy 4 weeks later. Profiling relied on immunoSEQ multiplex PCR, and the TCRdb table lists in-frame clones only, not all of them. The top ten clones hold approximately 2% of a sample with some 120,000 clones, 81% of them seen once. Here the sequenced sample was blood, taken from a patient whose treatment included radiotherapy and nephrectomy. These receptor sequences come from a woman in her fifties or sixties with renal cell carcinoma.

CDR3 residues: CASSLGYEQYF. CDR3 nucleotide sequence: TGTGCCAGCAGTTTAGGCTACGAGCAGTACTTC. The chain carries TRBV27 and TRBJ2-7; D is undetermined. This CDR3 region has 11 residues. Deletions cut 2 bases from V and 3 bases from J, with 2 bases between. Germline V CDR1 and CDR2: MNHEY, SMNVEV (reference sequence).

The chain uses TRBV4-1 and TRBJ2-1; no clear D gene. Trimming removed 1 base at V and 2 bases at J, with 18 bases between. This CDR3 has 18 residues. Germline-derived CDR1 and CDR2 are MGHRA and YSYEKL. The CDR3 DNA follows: TGCGCCAGCAGCCAAGTCCGTTCAGGCGACGGGCCCTACAATGAGCAGTTCTTC. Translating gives CASSQVRSGDGPYNEQFF.

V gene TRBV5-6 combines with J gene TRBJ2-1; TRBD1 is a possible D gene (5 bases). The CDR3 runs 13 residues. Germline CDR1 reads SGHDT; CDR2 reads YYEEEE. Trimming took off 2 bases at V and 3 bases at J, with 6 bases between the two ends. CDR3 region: CASSFDSYNEQFF. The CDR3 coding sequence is TGTGCCAGCAGCTTTGACAGCTACAATGAGCAGTTCTTC. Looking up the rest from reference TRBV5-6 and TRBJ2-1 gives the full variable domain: DAGVTQSPTHLIKTRGQQVTLRCSPKSGHDTVSWYQQALGQGPQFIFQYYEEEERQRGNFPDRFSGHQFPNYSSELNVNALLLGDSALYLCASSFDSYNEQFFGPGTRLTVL.